These 17 T cell receptor beta chains were all obtained from the same sample, sequenced in a study of T cell responses to AZD1222 COVID-19 vaccine (dated by TCRdb to the early 2020s). The time point label here, explained by the study, means: baseline before first vaccination. The library was built by means of the immunoSEQ multiplex PCR assay. The table was pulled from immuneACCESS by TCRdb, which kept in-frame rearrangements only. Such tables lose some clones; where checked, under half of the loss comes from unresolved V genes, and the rest has no known cause. A total of about 99,000 clones appear in this sample, 93% of them only once. Jointly, the top ten make up 4% to 5.5% of the sample. This material consisted of peripheral blood, taken on day 0 of AZD1222 vaccination. These receptors all stem from an adult in good health.

CDR3 nucleotide sequence: TGCGCCAGCAGCTTGCAAGGGGGCAATCAGCCCCAGCATTTT. This translates into CASSLQGGNQPQHF. The chain is built from TRBV5-1 and TRBJ1-5; TRBD1 is a possible D gene (5 bases). CDR1 SGHRS and CDR2 YFSETQ come from the germline V gene. This CDR3 is 14 amino acids long. Trimming removed 1 base from V and 2 bases from J, with 7 bases in between.

The chain recombines TRBV7-9 with TRBJ1-5; D perhaps matches TRBD1 (5 bases). CDR1 is SEHNR and CDR2 is FQNEAQ in the germline V gene (reference sequence). CDR3 length: 15 residues. Trimming removed 6 bases from V and 7 bases from J, with 19 bases in between. CDR3 residues: CASSWGGDGNQPQHF. The CDR3 region has the DNA TGTGCCAGCAGTTGGGGGGGAGATGGAAACCAGCCCCAGCATTTT.

This sequence joins TRBV11-2 and TRBJ1-4; D unresolved. Germline V gives CDR1 SGHAT, CDR2 FQNNGV. Trimming removed 1 base from V and 8 bases from J, with 17 bases in between. The CDR3 runs 16 residues. The CDR3 coding sequence is TGTGCCAGCAGCTTAGCCAACTCCAAGGGTAGGGAAAAACTGTTTTTT. Translating gives CASSLANSKGREKLFF.

This chain uses TRBV5-1 with TRBJ2-1; 9 nucleotides match TRBD1. Germline trimming cut 0 bases from V and 9 bases from J; bases unmatched to any gene: 7. The CDR3 runs to 15 residues. Germline assignment: CDR1 SGHRS and CDR2 YFSETQ. As DNA, the CDR3 is TGCGCCAGCAGCTTGGAAGGGACAGGGAAAGGTGAGCAGTTCTTC. Translating it yields CASSLEGTGKGEQFF.

This chain connects TRBV3-1 (or the pseudogene TRBV3-2) to TRBJ1-1; perhaps TRBD1 as D (5 bases). V shed 2 bases and J shed 1 base, with 17 bases lying between them. This CDR3 has 17 amino acids. Germline assignment: CDR1 LGHDT and CDR2 YNNKEL (reference sequence). CDR3 bases: TGTGCCAGCAGCCAATCCCCACCGGGACGAGAGAACACTGAAGCTTTCTTT. It specifies CASSQSPPGRENTEAFF.

This rearrangement joins TRBV9 to TRBJ2-2; 10 positions agree with TRBD1. Trimming cost V 4 bases and J 5 bases; bases outside gene matches: 5. The CDR3 totals 15 residues. The germline V gene has CDR1 SGDLS and CDR2 YYNGEE. This CDR3 is CASSTRTGGTGELFF. CDR3 sequence (DNA): TGTGCCAGCAGCACGAGGACAGGGGGGACCGGGGAGCTGTTTTTT.

The chain combines TRBV19 with TRBJ1-1; possible D gene TRBD1, 5 bases. The CDR3 is 13 amino acids. Germline CDR1 and CDR2: LNHDA and SQIVND (reference sequence). Trimming cost V 3 bases and J 3 bases, with 8 bases left between them. CDR3 in DNA: TGTGCCAGTAGTATGCGAGGGGACACTGAAGCTTTCTTT. This sequence encodes CASSMRGDTEAFF.

The chain links TRBV2 to TRBJ2-1; no firm D call. Germline V gives CDR1 SNHLY, CDR2 FYNNEI. This CDR3 has 13 amino acids. V gave up 7 bases and J gave up 5 bases, with 12 bases separating them. CDR3 bases: TGTGCCAGCAAAGAGGTGCGAAACAATGAGCAGTTCTTC. Amino acid sequence: CASKEVRNNEQFF.

J is TRBJ1-1 and V is TRBV4-2; a weak D match, TRBD1 (6 bases). Germline lookup yields CDR1 LGHNA and CDR2 YNFKEQ. V was shortened by 2 bases and J by 10 bases, with 17 bases between the two germline ends. The CDR3 totals 14 residues. In DNA, the CDR3 is TGTGCCAGCAGCCAACCAAGGGACACCGGGAGAGCTTTCTTT. Amino acid sequence: CASSQPRDTGRAFF.

The chain combines TRBV6-5 with TRBJ2-5, with D perhaps TRBD1 (5 bases). The CDR3 covers 14 residues. Germline-derived CDR1 and CDR2 are MNHEY and SVGAGI. V dropped 5 bases and J dropped 4 bases, with 14 bases sitting between them. This CDR3 reads CASSRDRYGETQYF. The CDR3 DNA sequence: TGTGCCAGCAGTCGCGACAGATATGGAGAGACCCAGTACTTC.

The CDR3 DNA reads as TGTGCCAGCAGCTCACAGGGTCTCAACTACAATGAGCAGTTCTTC. Protein sequence: CASSSQGLNYNEQFF. The chain is built from TRBV7-3 and TRBJ2-1, with D tentatively TRBD1 (6 bases). This CDR3 region has 15 residues. Between the trimmed V and J ends, which lost 4 bases and 3 bases, there was a span of 13 bases. Germline V gives CDR1 SGHTA, CDR2 FQGTGA. Supplemented by reference TRBV7-3 and TRBJ2-1, the full variable domain reads GAGVSQTPSNKVTEKGKYVELRCDPISGHTALYWYRQSLGQGPEFLIYFQGTGAADDSGLPNDRFFAVRPEGSVSTLKIQRTERGDSAVYLCASSSQGLNYNEQFFGPGTRLTVL.

The chain employs TRBV28 and TRBJ1-5, with D tentatively TRBD1 (5 bases). CDR1 is MDHEN, CDR2 SYDVKM, per germline. This CDR3 comprises 15 residues. V was clipped by 7 bases and J by 2 bases, with 15 bases between them. In nucleotides, the CDR3 is TGTGCCAGCACGACTGGGGGACGGCGCAATCAGCCCCAGCATTTT. Amino acids: CASTTGGRRNQPQHF.

J is TRBJ2-7 and V is TRBV7-9; 8 bases line up with TRBD2. The CDR3 consists of 14 residues. V lost 7 bases to trimming and J lost 6 bases; unmatched junction nucleotides: 11. In germline, CDR1 is SEHNR, CDR2 FQNEAQ (reference sequence). CDR3 loop: CASTPGGAFSEQYF. As DNA, the CDR3 is TGTGCCAGCACACCGGGGGGGGCCTTCTCCGAGCAGTACTTC.

CDR3 in amino acids: CASRVLGTQYF. The DNA for the CDR3 is TGTGCCAGCAGGGTCTTAGGGACCCAGTACTTC. This chain links TRBV28 with TRBJ2-5; D is undetermined. With 6 bases removed from V and 7 bases from J, the gap between germline ends came to 9 bases. Germline-derived CDR1 and CDR2 are MDHEN and SYDVKM. The CDR3 totals 11 residues.

V usage is TRBV2 and J usage is TRBJ1-6; 10 nucleotides agree with TRBD1. The CDR3 runs to 16 residues. The germline gives CDR1 SNHLY, CDR2 FYNNEI. Trimming took 6 bases from V and 8 from J; bases not matched to a gene: 10. CDR3 DNA sequence: TGTGCCAGCAGCAAAGAGACAGGGGGCGGTGATTCACCCCTCCACTTT. Translation: CASSKETGGGDSPLHF.

J is TRBJ1-5 and V is TRBV28, with 9 bases aligning to TRBD1. The junction had 5 bases not matched to a gene; V was cut back by 10 bases and J by 4 bases. The CDR3 totals 13 residues. Per the germline V gene, CDR1 is MDHEN and CDR2 is SYDVKM. The CDR3 DNA is TGTGCCAACAAGGGACAGGGAAATCAGCCCCAGCATTTT. Protein product: CANKGQGNQPQHF.

This rearrangement joins TRBV19 to TRBJ1-1; D gene unclear. The CDR3 has 11 residues. Germline V gives CDR1 LNHDA, CDR2 SQIVND (reference sequence). Trimming stripped 3 bases from V and 5 bases from J, with 4 bases between. The CDR3 protein is CASSIGTEAFF. The CDR3 DNA is TGTGCCAGTAGTATTGGAACTGAAGCTTTCTTT.